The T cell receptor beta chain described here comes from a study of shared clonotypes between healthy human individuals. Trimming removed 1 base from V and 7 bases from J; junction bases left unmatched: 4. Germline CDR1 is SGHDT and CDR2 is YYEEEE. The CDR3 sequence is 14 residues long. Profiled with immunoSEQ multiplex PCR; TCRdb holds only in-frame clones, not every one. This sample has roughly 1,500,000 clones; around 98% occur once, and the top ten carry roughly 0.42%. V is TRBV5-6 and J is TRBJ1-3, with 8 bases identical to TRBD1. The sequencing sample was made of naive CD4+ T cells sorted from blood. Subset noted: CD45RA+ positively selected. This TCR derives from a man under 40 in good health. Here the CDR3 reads CASSLTGQDNTIYF. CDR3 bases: TGTGCCAGCAGCTTGACGGGACAGGACAACACCATATATTTT.